A single sample is the source of the 29 T cell receptor beta chains below, sequenced in a study of blood T cell repertoires in COVID-19. Assay: immunoSEQ multiplex PCR; the TCRdb copy retains only in-frame clones and omits some. The table has 200,000 to 300,000 clones, 84% seen once. The sample was peripheral blood. The source is a middle-aged man who had recovered from COVID-19.

This clone was seen only a few times. The rearrangement uses TRBV6-2 or TRBV6-3 and TRBJ2-5, with 7 bases fitting TRBD2. Unmatched junction bases numbered 2, after V lost 6 bases and J lost 1 base. The CDR3 runs to 13 residues. Germline values: CDR1 MNHEY, CDR2 SVGEGT. CDR3 DNA sequence: TGTGCCAGCAGCGGGACTACCCAAGAGACCCAGTACTTC. This encodes CASSGTTQETQYF.

This chain links TRBV6-5 with TRBJ1-5; 7 bases agree with TRBD1. CDR1 MNHEY and CDR2 SVGAGI come from the germline V gene. Trimming took 11 bases from V and 1 from J; bases not matched to a gene: 5. This CDR3 comprises 13 residues. The CDR3 loop reads CAGGDRSNQPQHF. In nucleotides, the CDR3 is TGTGCCGGCGGGGACAGAAGCAATCAGCCCCAGCATTTT.

For this clone: An end of the junction differs from the germline gene, which may be a read error. The chain employs TRBV11-2 and TRBJ2-1, with TRBD2 matching over 13 bases. The germline CDR1 and CDR2 sequences are SGHAT and FQNNGV. This CDR3 contains 12 residues. This chain's CDR3 is CASSLETSGRVF. CDR3 bases: TGTGCCAGCAGCTTAGAAACTAGCGGGAGGGTCTTC.

V is TRBV19 and J is TRBJ2-3; 10 bases agree with TRBD2. The CDR3 has 16 amino acids. V lost 7 bases to trimming and J lost 0 bases; unmatched junction nucleotides: 7. Germline V gives CDR1 LNHDA, CDR2 SQIVND (reference sequence). DNA for the CDR3: TGTGCCAGTACTAGCGGGAGACCCTCTAGCACAGATACGCAGTATTTT. Amino acid sequence: CASTSGRPSSTDTQYF.

This clone was observed a few times. This chain links TRBV4-1 with TRBJ2-1; D is possibly TRBD2 (6 bases). V was shortened by 1 base and J by 3 bases, with 16 bases between the two germline ends. CDR3 size: 17 residues. Looked up from germline, CDR1 is MGHRA and CDR2 is YSYEKL. DNA for the CDR3: TGCGCCAGCAGCCAAGGACTAGGGACCGCCTACTACAATGAGCAGTTCTTC. This translates into CASSQGLGTAYYNEQFF.

The chain joins TRBV13 to TRBJ1-1, with D perhaps matching TRBD1 (5 bases). V gave up 5 bases and J gave up 5 bases, with 15 bases separating them. CDR3 length: 14 residues. Germline V gives CDR1 PRHDT, CDR2 FYEKMQ (reference sequence). The CDR3 coding sequence is TGTGCCAGCAGCCTTCGGGACTCGGGGACTGAAGCTTTCTTT. Translated: CASSLRDSGTEAFF. Using reference TRBV13 and TRBJ1-1 for the parts outside the CDR3, the full variable domain is AAGVIQSPRHLIKEKRETATLKCYPIPRHDTVYWYQQGPGQDPQFLISFYEKMQSDKGSIPDRFSAQQFSDYHSELNMSSLELGDSALYFCASSLRDSGTEAFFGQGTRLTVV.

The chain employs TRBV11-2 and TRBJ2-1; D is unclear. The CDR3 is 15 residues long. Trimming shortened V by 1 base and J by 2 bases, and 9 bases separated the two germline ends. Germline V gene lookup returns CDR1 SGHAT and CDR2 FQNNGV. The CDR3 is CASSLGSPAYNEQFF. Written as DNA, the CDR3 is TGTGCCAGCAGCTTAGGATCCCCGGCCTACAATGAGCAGTTCTTC.

The chain combines TRBV5-1 with TRBJ2-2; D gene unclear. V lost 3 bases to trimming and J lost 0 bases, with 12 bases between them. This CDR3 has 16 amino acids. Germline V gene lookup returns CDR1 SGHRS and CDR2 YFSETQ. This CDR3 reads CASSSRSGSNTGELFF. DNA of the CDR3: TGCGCCAGCAGCTCTCGGTCGGGTTCGAACACCGGGGAGCTGTTTTTT. Using reference TRBV5-1 and TRBJ2-2 for the parts outside the CDR3, the full variable domain is KAGVTQTPRYLIKTRGQQVTLSCSPISGHRSVSWYQQTPGQGLQFLFEYFSETQRNKGNFPGRFSGRQFSNSRSEMNVSTLELGDSALYLCASSSRSGSNTGELFFGEGSRLTVL.

This chain joins TRBV15 and TRBJ2-7; 9 nucleotides align to TRBD2. V shed 4 bases, J shed 5 bases, and the junction held 9 bases outside the gene matches. CDR1 LNHNV and CDR2 YYDKDF come from the germline V gene (reference sequence). This CDR3 is 15 amino acids long. CDR3 nucleotide sequence: TGTGCCACCAGCACTCGACGGCTAGCGGGAAACGAGCAGTACTTC. Its translation is CATSTRRLAGNEQYF.

This chain joins TRBV27 and TRBJ1-6; 7 nucleotides agree with TRBD1. The CDR3 sequence is 14 residues long. Germline-derived CDR1 and CDR2 are MNHEY and SMNVEV (reference sequence). V lost 5 bases, J lost 9 bases, and 7 bases stayed unmatched. This CDR3 is CASSRDRDPSPLHF. CDR3 DNA: TGTGCCAGCAGTCGAGACAGGGACCCTTCACCCCTCCACTTT.

The chain uses TRBV29-1 and TRBJ2-5, with TRBD1 identical over 7 bases. The CDR3 spans 12 residues. V shed 6 bases and J 4 bases; nucleotides not matched to a gene: 5. CDR1 and CDR2 from the germline V gene are SQVTM and ANQGSEA. CDR3 DNA: TGCAGCGTCGACAGGGCGTCAGAGACCCAGTACTTC. Translating gives CSVDRASETQYF.

This chain connects TRBV9 to TRBJ1-3; TRBD1 is a possible D gene (5 bases). The V end lost 0 bases, the J end lost 6 bases, and 10 bases lay between the germline ends. There are 14 residues in the CDR3. Germline values: CDR1 SGDLS, CDR2 YYNGEE. The CDR3 reads CASSVEGRENTIYF. The CDR3 coding sequence is TGTGCCAGCAGCGTAGAGGGCAGGGAAAACACCATATATTTT.

Worth noting for this clone: The sample contains more than one DNA sequence encoding this CDR3. V gene TRBV6-2 or TRBV6-3 combines with J gene TRBJ1-1, with 7 bases aligning to TRBD1. V lost 4 bases to trimming and J lost 5 bases; unmatched junction nucleotides: 7. The germline gives CDR1 MNHEY, CDR2 SVGEGT. The CDR3 has 14 residues. CDR3: CASSSGGRRTEAFF. The CDR3 region has the DNA TGTGCCAGCAGTTCAGGGGGGCGCAGGACTGAAGCTTTCTTT.

As to this clone: Other DNA sequences of this sample code for an identical CDR3. V and J are TRBV7-2 and TRBJ2-6; no firm D call. The length of the CDR3 is 13 residues. V lost 5 bases and J lost 1, with 3 bases in between. Germline CDR1 reads SGHTA; CDR2 reads FQGNSA. The CDR3 DNA follows: TGTGCCAGCAGCCCGTCTGGGGCCAACGTCCTGACTTTC. Protein: CASSPSGANVLTF.

The J gene is TRBJ2-7, the V gene TRBV6-5, with D maybe TRBD1 (6 bases). V was pared by 6 bases and J by 2 bases, with 14 bases between. Germline CDR1 and CDR2: MNHEY and SVGAGI. CDR3 length: 14 amino acids. DNA for the CDR3: TGTGCCAGCAGCCTCAGGGGCCCGACCTACGAGCAGTACTTC. The encoded protein is CASSLRGPTYEQYF.

The chain has TRBV12-3 or TRBV12-4 and TRBJ2-7; D remains ambiguous. Trimming pared 0 bases from V and 4 bases from J, leaving 7 bases between. CDR3 length equals 13 residues. CDR3 nucleotides: TGTGCCAGCAGTTTAGCGCAACTTTACGAGCAGTACTTC. This gives the protein CASSLAQLYEQYF.

V usage is TRBV19 and J usage is TRBJ1-2, with no clear D. Between the trimmed V and J ends, which lost 4 bases and 4 bases, there was a span of 13 bases. CDR1 is LNHDA and CDR2 is SQIVND in the germline V gene (reference sequence). CDR3 length: 14 amino acids. CDR3 protein: CASSRSREFYGYTF. CDR3 sequence (DNA): TGTGCCAGTAGTAGGTCGAGGGAGTTCTATGGCTACACCTTC.

CDR3 in DNA: TGTGCCAGCAGCCAAGATTCCAGGAATAATGAAAAACTGTTTTTT. Translated: CASSQDSRNNEKLFF. V usage is TRBV3-1 (or the pseudogene TRBV3-2) and J usage is TRBJ1-4; D not certain. V dropped 0 bases and J dropped 4 bases, with 9 bases sitting between them. The CDR3 sequence is 15 residues long. CDR1 and CDR2 (germline): LGHDT, YNNKEL (reference sequence).

In this sample, this clone turned up a few times. The genes are TRBV12-3 or TRBV12-4 and TRBJ1-5; D is unresolved. The CDR3 totals 13 residues. V was trimmed by 5 bases and J by 5 bases, leaving 10 bases between them. The CDR3 reads CASSIRGDQPQHF. DNA of the CDR3: TGTGCCAGCAGTATTCGGGGTGATCAGCCCCAGCATTTT.

This rearrangement joins TRBV7-9 to TRBJ1-2; D not certain. Germline lookup yields CDR1 SEHNR and CDR2 FQNEAQ (reference sequence). Trimming removed 11 bases at V and 5 bases at J, with 18 bases between. CDR3 length: 13 residues. The CDR3 bases are TGTGCCTCAACCACTTCGGGGTTATATGGCTACACCTTC. Protein: CASTTSGLYGYTF.

CDR3 nucleotides: TGTGCCATCAGTGAGACAGGCCGGGCTAATGAAAAACTGTTTTTT. Its protein is CAISETGRANEKLFF. This rearrangement joins TRBV10-3 to TRBJ1-4; tentative D call: TRBD1 (5 bases). The germline V gene encodes CDR1 ENHRY and CDR2 SYGVKD. The CDR3 is 15 amino acids. Trimming cost V 2 bases and J 3 bases, with 10 bases left between them.

The chain has TRBV4-3 and TRBJ2-7; 8 nucleotides match TRBD1. Germline CDR1 and CDR2: LGHNA and YSLEER. This CDR3 region has 16 residues. After removal of 1 base from V and 2 bases from J, the junction contained 7 bases not matched to a gene. The DNA of the CDR3 is TGCGCCAGCAGCCAAGCGCAGACAGGGGCCACCTACGAGCAGTACTTC. It is translated as CASSQAQTGATYEQYF.

The V and J genes are TRBV6-2 or TRBV6-3 and TRBJ2-2; 8 positions match TRBD1. Germline CDR1 MNHEY, CDR2 SVGEGT. CDR3 size: 18 residues. Trimming cost V 2 bases and J 1 base; bases outside gene matches: 9. The CDR3 DNA is TGTGCCAGCAGTTACCCGACCGGGACAGGTGGGAACACCGGGGAGCTGTTTTTT. Its protein product is CASSYPTGTGGNTGELFF.

This chain links TRBV19 with TRBJ2-2, with 8 bases that match TRBD2. V lost 8 bases and J lost 0; bases outside the gene matches: 5. CDR1 LNHDA and CDR2 SQIVND come from the germline V gene (reference sequence). This CDR3 region has 15 residues. CDR3 sequence reads: CASLPGGANTGELFF. The DNA for the CDR3 is TGTGCCAGTTTGCCGGGGGGGGCGAACACCGGGGAGCTGTTTTTT. Filled out from reference TRBV19 and TRBJ2-2, the complete variable domain reads DGGITQSPKYLFRKEGQNVTLSCEQNLNHDAMYWYRQDPGQGLRLIYYSQIVNDFQKGDIAEGYSVSREKKESFPLTVTSAQKNPTAFYLCASLPGGANTGELFFGEGSRLTVL.

The rearrangement joins TRBV30 to TRBJ2-7; 8 nucleotides match TRBD1. V was pared by 5 bases and J by 4 bases, with 10 bases of the junction left unmatched. Germline CDR1 reads GTSNPN; CDR2 reads SVGIG (reference sequence). This CDR3 spans 14 amino acids. Written as DNA, the CDR3 is TGTGCCTGGCAAACTGGACAGGGTCGATACGAGCAGTACTTC. As protein: CAWQTGQGRYEQYF.

The chain recombines TRBV5-1 with TRBJ1-2; possible D gene TRBD1, 5 bases. The V end was cut by 1 base, the J end by 3 bases, with 13 bases between. Germline CDR1 and CDR2: SGHRS and YFSETQ. The CDR3 length is 15 residues. CDR3 DNA sequence: TGCGCCAGCAGCTTGCTTCAGGGAGGTGACTATGGCTACACCTTC. Translating it yields CASSLLQGGDYGYTF.

The chain uses TRBV4-3 and TRBJ2-1, with TRBD2 identical over 10 bases. V was pared by 2 bases and J by 3 bases, with 7 bases of the junction left unmatched. Per the germline V gene, CDR1 is LGHNA and CDR2 is YSLEER. This CDR3 is built from 17 residues. As DNA, the CDR3 is TGCGCCAGCAGCCAAATTTTCGCTAGCGGGGGCTACAATGAGCAGTTCTTC. As protein: CASSQIFASGGYNEQFF.

The rearrangement joins TRBV27 to TRBJ2-3, with 10 nucleotides matching TRBD2. The CDR3 has 18 amino acids. Germline V gives CDR1 MNHEY, CDR2 SMNVEV (reference sequence). V shed 2 bases, J shed 0 bases, and the junction held 8 bases outside the gene matches. In DNA form, the CDR3 reads TGTGCCAGCAGTTTAATAGCGGGGGGCAGAACTAGCACAGATACGCAGTATTTT. Translating it yields CASSLIAGGRTSTDTQYF.

The chain couples TRBV18 to TRBJ1-4, with 9 bases identical to TRBD1. The CDR3 is 16 amino acids. With 3 bases clipped from V and 5 bases from J, the junction kept 7 bases outside the gene matches. Germline V CDR1 and CDR2: KGHSH, LQKENI. In nucleotides, the CDR3 is TGTGCCAGCTCACCTACTACCGGGACAGGGAATGAAAAACTGTTTTTT. Protein product: CASSPTTGTGNEKLFF.